The entry below describes one TCR beta chain. Its antigen is not identified. A read error may produce the germline difference seen at one junction end. The data are from a study of cytomegalovirus exposure and HLA in healthy donors. Across the study: An earlier analysis found 100 million or so unique TCR beta sequences from around 180 million T cells. The study's findings and limits: HLA-A and HLA-B allele assignments for most subjects were reportedly predicted accurately using TCR beta sequences. Presence/absence analyses took donor sequencing depth as roughly uniform.

Every donor was a healthy person donating bone marrow. The germline gives CDR1 SEHNR, CDR2 FQNEAQ (reference sequence). The CDR3 has 15 amino acids. PCR employed 60 Vbeta and 13 Jbeta primers. This table comes from immunoSEQ multiplex PCR, and its TCRdb copy is limited to in-frame clones, with some not included. This sample has about 77,000 clones; about 78% occur once, and the top ten carry roughly 1.5%. This sequence was found in a man aged 40-49 years in good health and CMV-seronegative. This chain links TRBV7-9 with TRBJ2-5; D possibly corresponds to TRBD2 (7 bases). Sequencing used PBMCs. The CDR3 loop is CSSSSSGEGLETQYF. The DNA of the CDR3 is TGTTCCAGCAGCTCTTCAGGGGAGGGCCTCGAGACCCAGTACTTC.